Listed below are T cell receptor beta chains from one sample, sequenced in a study of T-cell reconstitution after alpha-beta-depleted transplantation in children. TCRdb ran MiXCR on the PCR reads and lists one entry per CDR3 protein. Of approximately 1,000,000 distinct CDR3 sequences listed, roughly 29% are singletons. This material consisted of PBMCs, mostly from graft donor cells, taken 360 days after TCRalphabeta/CD19-depleted stem cell transplant. All receptors come from a boy younger than two who had a stem cell transplant for SCID, so the T cells may come from the graft donor. Both conserved end residues are part of each CDR3. Fields, in order: CDR3 DNA, CDR3 protein, V gene, clone size, D gene, J gene. A D gene is named only where the DNA matches it firmly. Clone sizes are given selectively: once, few, many, or a class where the clone is expanded.

DNA: TGTGCCACCAGTGGGGAGGAATACAGGGGGCGCGAGGAGACCCAGTACTTC
CDR3: CATSGEEYRGREETQYF
V: TRBV24-1
size: few
D: TRBD1
J: TRBJ2-5

DNA: TGTGCCAGCAGTGAGCGGACAGGGCGAACCGGGGAGCTGTTTTTT
CDR3: CASSERTGRTGELFF
V: TRBV2
size: .
D: TRBD1
J: TRBJ2-2

DNA: TGTGCCAGCGCGTGGGGGCCCTCCTACGAGCAGTACTTC
CDR3: CASAWGPSYEQYF
V: TRBV27
size: .
D: .
J: TRBJ2-7

DNA: TGCGCCAGCAGCCCTGACAGGCTATACGAGCAGTACTTC
CDR3: CASSPDRLYEQYF
V: TRBV5-1
size: many
D: .
J: TRBJ2-7

DNA: TGTGCCAGCAGCGGAGGGACAGTGATCTACGAGCAGTACTTC
CDR3: CASSGGTVIYEQYF
V: TRBV5-6
size: .
D: .
J: TRBJ2-7

DNA: TGCAGCGTTGAAGATCGGGGACCGCCCCCCTACGAGCAGTACTTC
CDR3: CSVEDRGPPPYEQYF
V: TRBV29-1
size: few
D: .
J: TRBJ2-7

DNA: TGTGCCAGCAGCTTAGAGGTGACTACACAAGAGACCCAGTACTTC
CDR3: CASSLEVTTQETQYF
V: TRBV11-2
size: .
D: .
J: TRBJ2-5

DNA: TGTGCCAGCAGCTTACTAGCGGGGGTCATCCAAGAGACCCAGTACTTC
CDR3: CASSLLAGVIQETQYF
V: TRBV7-9
size: .
D: TRBD2
J: TRBJ2-5

DNA: TGTGCCAGCAGTCCAATACTAGCGGGGGGGCCTGAAACAGATACGCAGTATTTT
CDR3: CASSPILAGGPETDTQYF
V: TRBV27
size: few
D: TRBD2
J: TRBJ2-3

DNA: TGTGCCAGCAGCCAACCACGGGGGGGACGCCCACCAGATACGCAGTATTTT
CDR3: CASSQPRGGRPPDTQYF
V: TRBV3-1
size: few
D: TRBD2
J: TRBJ2-3

DNA: TGTGCCAGCAGCTTGGGGGCCCGCTCTGGGGCCAACGTCCTGACTTTC
CDR3: CASSLGARSGANVLTF
V: TRBV5-5
size: .
D: .
J: TRBJ2-6

DNA: TGTGCCAGCAGCCAAGTCCTAGCGGGGGGGGAAGATACGCAGTATTTT
CDR3: CASSQVLAGGEDTQYF
V: TRBV4-2
size: few
D: TRBD2
J: TRBJ2-3

DNA: TGTGCCAGCAGCTTGGTTAGGGGGGCTGAAGCTTTCTTT
CDR3: CASSLVRGAEAFF
V: TRBV5-6
size: .
D: .
J: TRBJ1-1

DNA: TGCAGTGCATTGGGGACGAGCACAGATACGCAGTATTTT
CDR3: CSALGTSTDTQYF
V: TRBV20-1
size: .
D: .
J: TRBJ2-3

DNA: TGTGCCAGCAGCCCACGAGGACAGATCACAGATACGCAGTATTTT
CDR3: CASSPRGQITDTQYF
V: TRBV9
size: .
D: .
J: TRBJ2-3

DNA: TGCGCCAGCAAATTTGGTCGGTACATGAACACTGAAGCTTTCTTT
CDR3: CASKFGRYMNTEAFF
V: TRBV4-1
size: .
D: .
J: TRBJ1-1

DNA: TGTGCCAGCAGCTGGGACGGGGATAGCACAGATACGCAGTATTTT
CDR3: CASSWDGDSTDTQYF
V: TRBV5-5
size: .
D: .
J: TRBJ2-3

DNA: TGTGCCAGCAGATCCGGGGACTTGAACAATCAGCCCCAGCATTTT
CDR3: CASRSGDLNNQPQHF
V: TRBV27
size: few
D: .
J: TRBJ1-5

DNA: TGTGCCAGTAGTGCCGCAGGGGGGAATCAGCCCCAGCATTTT
CDR3: CASSAAGGNQPQHF
V: TRBV19
size: .
D: TRBD1
J: TRBJ1-5

DNA: TGTGCCAGCAGGGCAGGACAGGGCAGTGGCTCACCCCTCCACTTT
CDR3: CASRAGQGSGSPLHF
V: TRBV12-3/TRBV12-4
size: .
D: TRBD1
J: TRBJ1-6

DNA: TGTGCCAGCAGTGGGGGGCTAGCGGGATCAGATACGCAGTATTTT
CDR3: CASSGGLAGSDTQYF
V: TRBV2
size: .
D: TRBD2
J: TRBJ2-3

DNA: TGTGCCAGCAGCGCAACTAGCGGGGGACCCACAGATACGCAGTATTTT
CDR3: CASSATSGGPTDTQYF
V: TRBV11-2
size: .
D: TRBD2
J: TRBJ2-3

DNA: TGTGCCAGCAGTAGGGTGGTTGAGCAGTTCTTC
CDR3: CASSRVVEQFF
V: TRBV6-2/TRBV6-3
size: .
D: .
J: TRBJ2-1

DNA: TGTGCCAGCAGCGGCGGACAGGGTTTTGGCTACGAGCAGTACTTC
CDR3: CASSGGQGFGYEQYF
V: TRBV9
size: .
D: TRBD1
J: TRBJ2-7

DNA: TGTGCCAGCAGCTTAGGACTAGCGGGTGTACGGGAGACCCAGTACTTC
CDR3: CASSLGLAGVRETQYF
V: TRBV7-9
size: few
D: TRBD2
J: TRBJ2-5

DNA: TGTGCCAGCAGCCACCGGGACTCCGGGACCTACGAGCAGTACTTC
CDR3: CASSHRDSGTYEQYF
V: TRBV4-2
size: .
D: .
J: TRBJ2-7

DNA: TGTGCCAGCAGTTACAGGGGCATCATTCAGCCCCAGCATTTT
CDR3: CASSYRGIIQPQHF
V: TRBV12-3/TRBV12-4
size: few
D: TRBD1
J: TRBJ1-5

DNA: TGCGCCAGCAGCTCCGGGCCGCCCAGTGGGACTGAAGCTTTCTTT
CDR3: CASSSGPPSGTEAFF
V: TRBV5-1
size: .
D: .
J: TRBJ1-1

DNA: TGTGCCAGCAGCTTAGCCAAAAGTTCCACCGGGGAGCTGTTTTTT
CDR3: CASSLAKSSTGELFF
V: TRBV7-7
size: few
D: .
J: TRBJ2-2

DNA: TGCGCCAGCAGCAGTTTGACAGGGGGGTACGAGCAGTACTTC
CDR3: CASSSLTGGYEQYF
V: TRBV5-1
size: .
D: TRBD1
J: TRBJ2-7

DNA: TGTGCCACCAGCAGACAGGGTTTGGGGACAAGCTCCTACGAGCAGTACTTC
CDR3: CATSRQGLGTSSYEQYF
V: TRBV15
size: few
D: .
J: TRBJ2-7

DNA: TGTGCCAGCAGCTACCGACCCCTCCGCGTCCAAGAGACCCAGTACTTC
CDR3: CASSYRPLRVQETQYF
V: TRBV7-2
size: .
D: .
J: TRBJ2-5

DNA: TGTGCCAGCAGCTTGGGAACCCCCGTTGGCTACACCTTC
CDR3: CASSLGTPVGYTF
V: TRBV5-6
size: .
D: .
J: TRBJ1-2

DNA: TGTGCCAGCGGGACAGGGATCTCCTACGAGCAGTACTTC
CDR3: CASGTGISYEQYF
V: TRBV28
size: .
D: TRBD1
J: TRBJ2-7

DNA: TGCGCCAGCAGCCCGCAACAGGGGGCCCTTCAGTTCTTC
CDR3: CASSPQQGALQFF
V: TRBV5-1
size: .
D: TRBD1
J: TRBJ2-1

DNA: TGTGCCAGCAGCTGGGGACCGAGAAGCGAGCAGTACTTC
CDR3: CASSWGPRSEQYF
V: TRBV5-6
size: few
D: .
J: TRBJ2-7

DNA: TGTGCCAGCCAAAGGGGGAATGAGCAGTTCTTC
CDR3: CASQRGNEQFF
V: TRBV2
size: few
D: .
J: TRBJ2-1

DNA: TGTGCCAGCATAAGAAGACAGGGACCGCTGAACACTGAAGCTTTCTTT
CDR3: CASIRRQGPLNTEAFF
V: TRBV6-1
size: once
D: TRBD1
J: TRBJ1-1

DNA: TGCGCCAGCAGCCAAGATTGGTGGGGCAATCAGCCCCAGCATTTT
CDR3: CASSQDWWGNQPQHF
V: TRBV4-3
size: few
D: .
J: TRBJ1-5

DNA: TGTGCCAGCAGCTTGTCGACAGCCACCGGGGAGCTGTTTTTT
CDR3: CASSLSTATGELFF
V: TRBV7-3
size: .
D: .
J: TRBJ2-2

DNA: TGTGCCAGCAGTCAACAGGGGGTTGGGGAGACCCAGTACTTC
CDR3: CASSQQGVGETQYF
V: TRBV28
size: once
D: TRBD1
J: TRBJ2-5

DNA: TGTGCCAGCAGCTTAATACCGCAGGGGGGCTCTGGGGCCAACGTCCTGACTTTC
CDR3: CASSLIPQGGSGANVLTF
V: TRBV7-3
size: .
D: .
J: TRBJ2-6

DNA: TGTGCCAGCAGCCGGCTAGTTAGGATAGCTGGGGGCACAGATACGCAGTATTTT
CDR3: CASSRLVRIAGGTDTQYF
V: TRBV7-6
size: .
D: .
J: TRBJ2-3

DNA: TGTGCCAGCAGCCCGACAGGGAGCGGGGGGTTGGATACGCAGTATTTT
CDR3: CASSPTGSGGLDTQYF
V: TRBV9
size: .
D: TRBD2
J: TRBJ2-3

DNA: TGTGCCAGCAGTGGCCGACTTTTTGAAGGCACTGAAGCTTTCTTT
CDR3: CASSGRLFEGTEAFF
V: TRBV6-1
size: .
D: .
J: TRBJ1-1

DNA: TGTGCCAGCAGCTTCCGGGGAGCCTACAATGAGCAGTTCTTC
CDR3: CASSFRGAYNEQFF
V: TRBV5-6
size: few
D: .
J: TRBJ2-1

DNA: TGTGCCAGCAGCTTCATGGGTCCGAACACCGGGGAGCTGTTTTTT
CDR3: CASSFMGPNTGELFF
V: TRBV7-2
size: few
D: .
J: TRBJ2-2

DNA: TGTGCCAGCAGCCAAGATTCCGTCAGTATAGGACTAGCGGGGCACAATGAGCAGTTCTTC
CDR3: CASSQDSVSIGLAGHNEQFF
V: TRBV3-1
size: few
D: TRBD2
J: TRBJ2-1

DNA: TGTGCCACCAGCAGCTATTCCAGGGTATTGTACCAAGAGACCCAGTACTTC
CDR3: CATSSYSRVLYQETQYF
V: TRBV15
size: .
D: .
J: TRBJ2-5

DNA: TGTGCCAGCAGTTTTGGGTGGGGGAAACCGGATACGCAGTATTTT
CDR3: CASSFGWGKPDTQYF
V: TRBV27
size: .
D: .
J: TRBJ2-3

DNA: TGTGCCAGCAGCGATCCCGGGCCCCCCGGCACAGATACGCAGTATTTT
CDR3: CASSDPGPPGTDTQYF
V: TRBV28
size: .
D: .
J: TRBJ2-3

DNA: TGCAGCGCCCCCAAAAAAGGGATCAGCACAGATACGCAGTATTTT
CDR3: CSAPKKGISTDTQYF
V: TRBV29-1
size: .
D: .
J: TRBJ2-3

DNA: TGTGCCAGCGGTAGTGGGGTCCTCGAGCAGTACTTC
CDR3: CASGSGVLEQYF
V: TRBV27
size: .
D: .
J: TRBJ2-7

DNA: TGTGCCAGCAGTTCACAGGGAAGAAGGTACAATGAGCAGTTCTTC
CDR3: CASSSQGRRYNEQFF
V: TRBV27
size: .
D: .
J: TRBJ2-1

DNA: TGCGCCAGCAGCCTTACGAGGGGTTCCTACGAGCAGTACTTC
CDR3: CASSLTRGSYEQYF
V: TRBV10-2
size: many
D: .
J: TRBJ2-7